These T cell receptor beta chains were read from a single sample in a study of T cell responses to AZD1222 COVID-19 vaccine. The repertoire was sequenced with immunoSEQ multiplex PCR; TCRdb's copy has only in-frame clones and lacks some. The sample records more than 150,000 clones, just over 90% being singletons. The sequencing here drew on peripheral blood, taken on day 0 of AZD1222 vaccination. These receptors were taken from an adult in good health. Each CDR3 is given with its conserved first and last residue. Fields, in order: J gene, D gene, V gene, clone size, CDR3 protein, CDR3 DNA. D genes are given only for firm matches. Size is omitted from some rows. Given values are once, few, many or a class for expanded clones.

J gene: TRBJ2-5
D gene: .
V gene: TRBV4-2
clone size: .
CDR3 protein: CASTSGPGGETQYF
CDR3 DNA: TGTGCCAGCACCTCCGGTCCAGGGGGGGAGACCCAGTACTTC

J gene: TRBJ2-5
D gene: TRBD2
V gene: TRBV5-1
clone size: once
CDR3 protein: CASSLSSGGVSPTQYF
CDR3 DNA: TGCGCCAGCAGCTTGAGTAGCGGGGGGGTATCCCCCACCCAGTACTTC

J gene: TRBJ1-4
D gene: .
V gene: TRBV4-3
clone size: .
CDR3 protein: CASSQDRLGAHLF
CDR3 DNA: TGCGCCAGCAGCCAAGATCGACTGGGGGCGCATCTTTTT

J gene: TRBJ2-4
D gene: .
V gene: TRBV7-2
clone size: .
CDR3 protein: CASSLGPVKDIQYF
CDR3 DNA: TGTGCCAGCAGCTTAGGGCCAGTAAAAGACATTCAGTACTTC

J gene: TRBJ1-2
D gene: .
V gene: TRBV4-3
clone size: .
CDR3 protein: CASSQVASGAGGYTF
CDR3 DNA: TGCGCCAGCAGCCAAGTCGCGAGCGGGGCCGGGGGCTACACCTTC

J gene: TRBJ2-5
D gene: TRBD2
V gene: TRBV7-7
clone size: .
CDR3 protein: CASSLIGTSGPETQYF
CDR3 DNA: TGTGCTAGCAGCTTAATCGGGACTAGCGGTCCAGAGACCCAGTACTTC

J gene: TRBJ1-4
D gene: .
V gene: TRBV5-4
clone size: .
CDR3 protein: CASSPEGRYSEKLFF
CDR3 DNA: TGTGCCAGCAGCCCCGAGGGGCGATACTCTGAAAAACTGTTTTTT

J gene: TRBJ1-1
D gene: .
V gene: TRBV7-9
clone size: .
CDR3 protein: CASSLGGGDEAFF
CDR3 DNA: TGTGCCAGCAGCTTAGGAGGCGGGGATGAAGCTTTCTTT

J gene: TRBJ2-7
D gene: .
V gene: TRBV7-3
clone size: .
CDR3 protein: CASSLTAKRRYF
CDR3 DNA: TGTGCCAGCAGCTTAACCGCGAAGCGTCGGTACTTC

J gene: TRBJ1-4
D gene: .
V gene: TRBV4-1
clone size: .
CDR3 protein: CASSQDTGTARGEKLFF
CDR3 DNA: TGCGCCAGCAGCCAAGACACAGGGACCGCCCGTGGGGAAAAACTGTTTTTT

J gene: TRBJ2-7
D gene: TRBD1
V gene: TRBV18
clone size: .
CDR3 protein: CASSPGQGRYEQYF
CDR3 DNA: TGTGCCAGCTCACCCGGACAGGGCCGGTACGAGCAGTACTTC

J gene: TRBJ1-6
D gene: .
V gene: TRBV14
clone size: .
CDR3 protein: CASSLTAFNSPLHF
CDR3 DNA: TGTGCCAGCAGCCTGACAGCTTTTAATTCACCCCTCCACTTT

J gene: TRBJ2-7
D gene: .
V gene: TRBV20-1
clone size: .
CDR3 protein: CSASGTTNYEQYF
CDR3 DNA: TGCAGTGCTAGTGGGACAACGAATTACGAGCAGTACTTC

J gene: TRBJ2-7
D gene: .
V gene: TRBV7-9
clone size: .
CDR3 protein: CASSLGGSEQYF
CDR3 DNA: TGTGCCAGCAGCTTAGGGGGGTCCGAGCAGTACTTC

J gene: TRBJ2-7
D gene: TRBD1
V gene: TRBV9
clone size: .
CDR3 protein: CASSVDPGTGPYEQYF
CDR3 DNA: TGTGCCAGCAGCGTAGATCCCGGGACAGGGCCCTACGAGCAGTACTTC

J gene: TRBJ1-1
D gene: .
V gene: TRBV5-1
clone size: .
CDR3 protein: CASSDQGGMTEAFF
CDR3 DNA: TGCGCCAGCAGCGACCAGGGAGGTATGACTGAAGCTTTCTTT

J gene: TRBJ1-5
D gene: .
V gene: TRBV12-3/TRBV12-4
clone size: .
CDR3 protein: CASSPQGHQPQHF
CDR3 DNA: TGTGCCAGCAGTCCGCAGGGCCATCAGCCCCAGCATTTT

J gene: TRBJ2-2
D gene: TRBD1
V gene: TRBV18
clone size: .
CDR3 protein: CASSPIDRGRTGELFF
CDR3 DNA: TGTGCCAGCTCGCCCATCGACAGGGGACGCACCGGGGAGCTGTTTTTT

J gene: TRBJ2-7
D gene: .
V gene: TRBV11-2
clone size: .
CDR3 protein: CASSSTIYEQYF
CDR3 DNA: TGTGCCAGCAGCTCGACCATTTACGAGCAGTACTTC

J gene: TRBJ2-7
D gene: .
V gene: TRBV6-5
clone size: .
CDR3 protein: CASSYSSARGEQYF
CDR3 DNA: TGTGCCAGCAGTTACTCTTCGGCCCGGGGCGAGCAGTACTTC

J gene: TRBJ2-7
D gene: TRBD1
V gene: TRBV9
clone size: .
CDR3 protein: CASSEGQGTYEQYF
CDR3 DNA: TGTGCCAGCAGCGAGGGACAGGGAACCTACGAGCAGTACTTC